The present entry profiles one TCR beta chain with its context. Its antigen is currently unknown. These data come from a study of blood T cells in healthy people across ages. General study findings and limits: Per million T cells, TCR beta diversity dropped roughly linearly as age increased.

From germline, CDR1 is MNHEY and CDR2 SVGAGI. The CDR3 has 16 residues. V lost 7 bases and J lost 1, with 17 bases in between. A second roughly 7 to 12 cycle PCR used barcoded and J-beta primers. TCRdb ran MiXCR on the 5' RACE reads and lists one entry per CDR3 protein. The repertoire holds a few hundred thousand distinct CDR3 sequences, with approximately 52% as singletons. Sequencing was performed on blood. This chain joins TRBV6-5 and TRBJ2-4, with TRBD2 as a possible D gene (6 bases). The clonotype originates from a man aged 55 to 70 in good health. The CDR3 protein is CASMSRAGRAKNIQYF. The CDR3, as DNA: TGTGCCAGCATGAGTCGGGCAGGGAGGGCCAAAAACATTCAGTACTTC.